One sample yielded the 5 T cell receptor beta chains listed below, sequenced in a study of cytotoxic CD8 clonotypes in ibrutinib-treated CLL. TCRdb's table, derived via immunoSEQ multiplex PCR, lists solely in-frame clones and lacks some. The sample records over 95,000 clones, 58% being singletons. Sample: PBMCs, taken after 24 months of ibrutinib treatment. All receptors come from a human donor with chronic lymphocytic leukemia.

This chain links TRBV4-1 with TRBJ1-3, with unresolved D. Deletions cut 4 bases from V and 7 bases from J, with 5 bases between. CDR1 and CDR2 from the germline V gene are MGHRA and YSYEKL. This CDR3 is built from 11 residues. The chain's CDR3 is CASSRANTIYF. The CDR3 bases are TGCGCCAGCAGCCGGGCTAACACCATATATTTT.

The genes are TRBV7-9 and TRBJ2-5; 9 bases line up with TRBD1. V was pared by 8 bases and J by 1 base, with 14 bases of the junction left unmatched. Per the germline V gene, CDR1 is SEHNR and CDR2 is FQNEAQ (reference sequence). The CDR3 is 17 amino acids. The CDR3, as DNA: TGTGCCAGCTGGAAAACCCCGACAGGGGGAGTCCAAGAGACCCAGTACTTC. Translated: CASWKTPTGGVQETQYF. Combining the CDR3 with reference TRBV7-9 and TRBJ2-5 gives the whole variable domain DTGVSQNPRHKITKRGQNVTFRCDPISEHNRLYWYRQTLGQGPEFLTYFQNEAQLEKSRLLSDRFSAERPKGSFSTLEIQRTEQGDSAMYLCASWKTPTGGVQETQYFGPGTRLLVL.

This rearrangement joins TRBV5-1 to TRBJ2-5; D is uncertain. With 4 bases removed from V and 5 bases from J, the gap between germline ends came to 12 bases. CDR1 and CDR2 (germline): SGHRS, YFSETQ. The CDR3 consists of 13 residues. CDR3 sequence reads: CASSTSRPETQYF. The CDR3 DNA reads as TGCGCCAGCAGCACTTCTAGGCCCGAGACCCAGTACTTC.

The rearrangement joins TRBV29-1 to TRBJ2-7; 10 bases align to TRBD1. This CDR3 contains 12 residues. CDR1 and CDR2 from the germline V gene are SQVTM and ANQGSEA. The ends lost 7 bases at V and 7 bases at J; junction bases unmatched: 7. CDR3 in amino acids: CSGTRDRGEQYF. The CDR3 bases are TGCAGCGGGACCAGGGACAGGGGTGAGCAGTACTTC.

This clone was detected a few times. The V gene is TRBV7-3, the J gene TRBJ1-6, with 10 bases lining up with TRBD1. J gave up 5 bases and V 0 bases, and 1 base lay outside the gene matches. Germline CDR1 is SGHTA and CDR2 is FQGTGA. The CDR3 length is 16 residues. In DNA form, the CDR3 reads TGTGCCAGCAGCTTAACGGGGACAGGGGATAATTCACCCCTCCACTTT. Its translation is CASSLTGTGDNSPLHF.